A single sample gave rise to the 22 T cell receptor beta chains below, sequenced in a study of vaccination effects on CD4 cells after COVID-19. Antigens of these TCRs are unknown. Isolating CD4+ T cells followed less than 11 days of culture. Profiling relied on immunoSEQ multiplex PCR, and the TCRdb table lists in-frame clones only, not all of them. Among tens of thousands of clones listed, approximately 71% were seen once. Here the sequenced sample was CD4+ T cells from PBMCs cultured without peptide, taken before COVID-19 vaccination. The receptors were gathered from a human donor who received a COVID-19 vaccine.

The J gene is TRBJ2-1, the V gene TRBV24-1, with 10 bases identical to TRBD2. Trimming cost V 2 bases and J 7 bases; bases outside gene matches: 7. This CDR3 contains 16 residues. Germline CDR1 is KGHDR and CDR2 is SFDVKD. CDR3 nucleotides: TGTGCCACCAGTGATTCGCCTAGCGGGGGCCTTAATGAGCAGTTCTTC. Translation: CATSDSPSGGLNEQFF.

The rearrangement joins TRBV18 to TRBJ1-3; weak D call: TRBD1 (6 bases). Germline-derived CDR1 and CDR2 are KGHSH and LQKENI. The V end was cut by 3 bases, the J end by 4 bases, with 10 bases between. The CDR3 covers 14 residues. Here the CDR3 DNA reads TGTGCCAGCTCACCGAGCGGACAGGGAAACACCATATATTTT. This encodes CASSPSGQGNTIYF.

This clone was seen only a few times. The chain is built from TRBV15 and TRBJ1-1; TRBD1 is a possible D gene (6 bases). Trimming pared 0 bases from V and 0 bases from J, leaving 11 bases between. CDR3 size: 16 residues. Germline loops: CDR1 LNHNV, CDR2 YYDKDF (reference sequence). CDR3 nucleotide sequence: TGTGCCACCAGCAGAGAAACCGGGACATTGAACACTGAAGCTTTCTTT. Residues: CATSRETGTLNTEAFF.

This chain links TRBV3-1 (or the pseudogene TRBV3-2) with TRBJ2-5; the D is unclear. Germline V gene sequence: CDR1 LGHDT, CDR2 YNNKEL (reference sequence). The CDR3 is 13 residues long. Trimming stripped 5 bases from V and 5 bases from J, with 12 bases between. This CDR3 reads CASSTYTGETQYF. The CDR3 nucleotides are TGTGCCAGCAGCACGTATACTGGGGAGACCCAGTACTTC.

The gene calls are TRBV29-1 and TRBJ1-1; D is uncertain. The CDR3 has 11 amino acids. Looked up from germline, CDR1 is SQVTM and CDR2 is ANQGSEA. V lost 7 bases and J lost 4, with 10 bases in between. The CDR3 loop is CSAPRGTEAFF. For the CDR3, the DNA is TGCAGCGCCCCCAGAGGCACTGAAGCTTTCTTT.

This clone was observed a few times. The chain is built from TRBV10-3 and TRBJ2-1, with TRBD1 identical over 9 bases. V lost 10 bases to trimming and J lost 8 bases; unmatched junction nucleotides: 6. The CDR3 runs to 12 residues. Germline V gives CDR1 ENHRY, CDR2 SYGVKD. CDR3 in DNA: TGTGCCACCGGACAGGGGATGCATGAGCAGTTCTTC. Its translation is CATGQGMHEQFF.

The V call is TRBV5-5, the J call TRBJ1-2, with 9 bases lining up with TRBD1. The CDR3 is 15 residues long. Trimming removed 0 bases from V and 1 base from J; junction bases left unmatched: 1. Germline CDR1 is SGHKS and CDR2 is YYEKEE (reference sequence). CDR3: CASSLGGQGNYGYTF. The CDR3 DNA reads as TGTGCCAGCAGCTTGGGGGGACAGGGTAACTATGGCTACACCTTC.

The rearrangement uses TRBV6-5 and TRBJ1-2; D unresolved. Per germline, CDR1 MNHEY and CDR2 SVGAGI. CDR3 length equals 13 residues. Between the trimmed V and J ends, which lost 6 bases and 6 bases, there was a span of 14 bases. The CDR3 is CASRDGVYHGYTF. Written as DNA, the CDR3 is TGTGCCAGCAGGGACGGCGTATACCATGGCTACACCTTC.

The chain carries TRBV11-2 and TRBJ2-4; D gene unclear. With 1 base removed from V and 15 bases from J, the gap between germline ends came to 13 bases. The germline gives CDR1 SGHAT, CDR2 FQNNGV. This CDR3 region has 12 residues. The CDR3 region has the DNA TGTGCCAGCAGCTTAGTAAGTGGTTCTGTGTACTTC. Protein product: CASSLVSGSVYF.

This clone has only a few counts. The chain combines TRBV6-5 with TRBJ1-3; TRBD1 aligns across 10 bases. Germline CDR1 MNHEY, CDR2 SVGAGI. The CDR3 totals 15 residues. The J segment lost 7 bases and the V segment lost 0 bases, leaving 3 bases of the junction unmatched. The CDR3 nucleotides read TGTGCCAGCAGTTACTCTGGGACAGGGGTTAACACCATATATTTT. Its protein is CASSYSGTGVNTIYF.

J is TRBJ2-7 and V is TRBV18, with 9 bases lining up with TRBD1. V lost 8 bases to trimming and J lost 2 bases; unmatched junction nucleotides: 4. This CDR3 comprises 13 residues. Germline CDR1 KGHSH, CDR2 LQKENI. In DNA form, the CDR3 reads TGTGCCAGCGGCCGACAGGGGGCCTACGAGCAGTACTTC. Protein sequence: CASGRQGAYEQYF. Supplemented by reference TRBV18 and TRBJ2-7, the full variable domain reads NAGVMQNPRHLVRRRGQEARLRCSPMKGHSHVYWYRQLPEEGLKFMVYLQKENIIDESGMPKERFSAEFPKEGPSILRIQQVVRGDSAAYFCASGRQGAYEQYFGPGTRLTVT.

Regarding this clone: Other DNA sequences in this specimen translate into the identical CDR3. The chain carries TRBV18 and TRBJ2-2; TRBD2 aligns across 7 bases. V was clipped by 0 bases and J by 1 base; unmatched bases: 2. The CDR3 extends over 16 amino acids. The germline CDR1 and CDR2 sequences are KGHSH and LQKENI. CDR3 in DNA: TGTGCCAGCTCACCACCGACGGGGGGGAACACCGGGGAGCTGTTTTTT. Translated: CASSPPTGGNTGELFF.

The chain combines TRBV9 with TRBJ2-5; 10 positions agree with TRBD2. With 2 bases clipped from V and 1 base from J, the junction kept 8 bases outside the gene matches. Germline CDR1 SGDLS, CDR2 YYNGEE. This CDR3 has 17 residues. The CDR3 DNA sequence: TGTGCCAGCAGCGTTCAAGCGGGGGGGCCCAGCCAAGAGACCCAGTACTTC. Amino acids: CASSVQAGGPSQETQYF.

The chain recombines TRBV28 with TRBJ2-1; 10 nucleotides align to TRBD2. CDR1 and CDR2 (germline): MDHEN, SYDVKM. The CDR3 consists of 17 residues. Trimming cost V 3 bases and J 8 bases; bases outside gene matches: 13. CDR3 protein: CASSFPPRSGRPDEQFF. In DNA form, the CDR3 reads TGTGCCAGCAGTTTCCCTCCACGTAGCGGGAGGCCGGATGAGCAGTTCTTC.

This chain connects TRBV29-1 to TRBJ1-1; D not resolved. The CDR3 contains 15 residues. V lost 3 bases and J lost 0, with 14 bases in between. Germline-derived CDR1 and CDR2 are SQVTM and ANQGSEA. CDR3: CSVDSRYTMNTEAFF. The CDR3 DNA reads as TGCAGCGTTGATTCGCGTTACACAATGAACACTGAAGCTTTCTTT.

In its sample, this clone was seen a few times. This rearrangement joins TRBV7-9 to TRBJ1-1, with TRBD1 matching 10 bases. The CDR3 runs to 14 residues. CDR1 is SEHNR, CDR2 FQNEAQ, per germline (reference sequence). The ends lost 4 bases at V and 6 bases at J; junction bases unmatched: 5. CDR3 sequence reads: CASSSSGQGAEAFF. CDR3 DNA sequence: TGTGCCAGCAGCTCCTCCGGACAGGGGGCTGAAGCTTTCTTT.

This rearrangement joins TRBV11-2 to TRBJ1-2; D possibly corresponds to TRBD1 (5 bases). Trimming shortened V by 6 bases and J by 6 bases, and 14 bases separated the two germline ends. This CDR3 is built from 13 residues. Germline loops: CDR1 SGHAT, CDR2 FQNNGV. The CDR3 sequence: CASSSHQGNGYTF. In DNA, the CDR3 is TGTGCCAGCAGTTCCCACCAGGGAAATGGCTACACCTTC. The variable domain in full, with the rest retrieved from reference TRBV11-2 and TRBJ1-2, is EAGVAQSPRYKIIEKRQSVAFWCNPISGHATLYWYQQILGQGPKLLIQFQNNGVVDDSQLPKDRFSAERLKGVDSTLKIQPAKLEDSAVYLCASSSHQGNGYTFGSGTRLTVV.

The CDR3 DNA reads as TGTGCCAGCAGTTTCCGGGCCAGCGTGACCGGGGAGCTGTTTTTT. Its protein is CASSFRASVTGELFF. V gene TRBV6-5 combines with J gene TRBJ2-2; D not certain. Germline loops: CDR1 MNHEY, CDR2 SVGAGI. The CDR3 is 15 amino acids. V gave up 4 bases and J gave up 5 bases, with 14 bases separating them.

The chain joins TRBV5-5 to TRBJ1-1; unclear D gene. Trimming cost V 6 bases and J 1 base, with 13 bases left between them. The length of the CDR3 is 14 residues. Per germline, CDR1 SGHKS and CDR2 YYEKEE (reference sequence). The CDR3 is CASTDWATNTEAFF. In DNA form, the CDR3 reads TGTGCCAGCACAGACTGGGCTACGAACACTGAAGCTTTCTTT.

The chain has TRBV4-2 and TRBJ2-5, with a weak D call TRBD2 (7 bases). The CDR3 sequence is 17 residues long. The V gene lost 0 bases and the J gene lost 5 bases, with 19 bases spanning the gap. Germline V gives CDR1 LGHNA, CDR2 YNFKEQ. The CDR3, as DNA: TGTGCCAGCAGCCAAGATCCTCTAGGGGGGGGATCGGAGACCCAGTACTTC. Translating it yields CASSQDPLGGGSETQYF.

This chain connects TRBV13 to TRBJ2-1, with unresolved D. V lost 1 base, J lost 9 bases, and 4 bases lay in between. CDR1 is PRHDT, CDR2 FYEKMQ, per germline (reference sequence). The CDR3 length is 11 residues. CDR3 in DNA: TGTGCCAGCAGCTTAGAGGCTGAGCAGTTCTTC. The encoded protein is CASSLEAEQFF.

CDR3 nucleotides: TGTGCCAGCGGGGCAATAAGGGGGCGGAGGGGCGAGCAGTACTTC. Translating it yields CASGAIRGRRGEQYF. V is TRBV2 and J is TRBJ2-7; perhaps TRBD1 as D (7 bases). Trimming shortened V by 8 bases and J by 6 bases, and 23 bases separated the two germline ends. CDR1 and CDR2 from the germline V gene are SNHLY and FYNNEI. The CDR3 is 15 amino acids.